This TCR beta chain stems from a study of T cell repertoires in cytomegalovirus infection. Remarks on this clonotype: As yet, its antigen is unknown.

Trimming stripped 1 base from V and 4 bases from J, with 7 bases between. The CDR3 contains 12 residues. CDR1 and CDR2 from the germline V gene are GTSNPN and SVGIG (reference sequence). TCRdb fed the reads into MiXCR, producing one record per CDR3 protein. The data hold around 500,000 distinct CDR3 sequences, with 42% observed a single time. V is TRBV30 and J is TRBJ1-2; D gene unclear. The sample consisted of cultured PBMCs, taken from culture after CMV antigen stimulation. The source of this sequence is a human donor in good health (CMV status not recorded). Some clones in this sample may be carry-over from other donors' samples. In DNA, the CDR3 is TGTGCCTGGAGTGGTCTCAGCTATGGCTACACCTTC. This encodes CAWSGLSYGYTF.